This T cell receptor (beta chain) derives from a study of regulatory T cells in long-lasting Graves disease. Germline CDR1 and CDR2: SGHTA and FQGNSA. The V end lost 4 bases, the J end lost 3 bases, and 22 bases lay between the germline ends. The CDR3 has 17 residues. Libraries of TCR beta came from iRepertoire HTBI primers plus Arm-PCR of CDR3 regions. TCRdb passed the multiplex PCR reads through MiXCR, listing each CDR3 protein once. The sample carries roughly 400,000 distinct CDR3 sequences, around 17% recorded once. Ten or more counts support this clonotype. As to time point: newly diagnosed GD, antithyroid drugs for less than 3 months. PBMC-derived RNA was used for the TCR library. These data are also associated with another study on T cells in Graves' hyperthyroidism and ophthalmopathy. That paper adds: If no ophthalmopathy progression occurred within 18 months, Graves' hyperthyroidism was stable. A first-round RT-PCR of the TCR CDR3 used the HTBI primer set.

The source of this sequence is a woman aged 18-30 years with Graves disease. This material consisted of peripheral blood mononuclear cells (PBMCs), taken at new diagnosis, from a patient treated with antithyroid drugs. This chain uses TRBV7-2 with TRBJ2-7, with D possibly being TRBD1 or TRBD2 (5 bases each). CDR3 protein: CASSSISKRDGLYEQYF. The CDR3 DNA sequence: TGTGCCAGCAGCTCCATCTCAAAGAGGGACGGGCTCTACGAGCAGTACTTC.